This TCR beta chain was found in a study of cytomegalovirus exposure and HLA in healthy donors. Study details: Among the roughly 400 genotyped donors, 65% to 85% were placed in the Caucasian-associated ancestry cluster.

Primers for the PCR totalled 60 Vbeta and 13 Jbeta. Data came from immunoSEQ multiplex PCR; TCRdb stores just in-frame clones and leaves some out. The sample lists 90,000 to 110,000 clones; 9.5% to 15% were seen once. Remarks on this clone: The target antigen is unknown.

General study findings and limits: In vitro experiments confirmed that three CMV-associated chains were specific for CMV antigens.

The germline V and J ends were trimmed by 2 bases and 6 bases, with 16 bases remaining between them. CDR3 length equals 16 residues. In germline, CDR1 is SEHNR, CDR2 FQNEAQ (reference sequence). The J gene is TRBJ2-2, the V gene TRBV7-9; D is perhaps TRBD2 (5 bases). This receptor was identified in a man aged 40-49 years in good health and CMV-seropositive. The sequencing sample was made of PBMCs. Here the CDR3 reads CASSLLEEAGAGELFF. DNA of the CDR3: TGTGCCAGCAGCTTATTAGAGGAGGCCGGGGCCGGGGAGCTGTTTTTT.